The 29 T cell receptor beta chains below come from one sample, sequenced in a study of cytotoxic CD8 clonotypes in ibrutinib-treated CLL listed by TCRdb under 2021. Read against the paper, the sample's time point label means: approximately 11 months on ibrutinib. The library was prepared using the immunoSEQ multiplex PCR assay. TCRdb obtained this table from immuneACCESS and retained in-frame rearrangements with V and J assigned. These tables miss some clones; where compared with another copy, unresolved V genes account for less than half of the shortfall, and the remainder is unexplained. The sample has under 200,000 clones on record, around 84% of them singletons. Of the sample, roughly 2% falls within the top ten clones. Source: PBMCs, taken after 12 months of ibrutinib treatment. The source of these receptors is a human donor with chronic lymphocytic leukemia.

This clone was detected only once. The chain recombines TRBV7-2 with TRBJ1-1; D might be TRBD1 (5 bases). The CDR3 has 14 residues. CDR1 and CDR2 (germline): SGHTA, FQGNSA. The germline V and J ends were trimmed by 0 bases and 3 bases, with 8 bases remaining between them. This chain's CDR3 is CASSLAKGYTEAFF. In DNA, the CDR3 is TGTGCCAGCAGCTTAGCAAAGGGGTACACTGAAGCTTTCTTT.

The rearrangement joins TRBV6-1 to TRBJ2-2, with TRBD1 as a possible D gene (7 bases). Germline-derived CDR1 and CDR2 are MNHNS and SASEGT. CDR3 length: 16 amino acids. Trimming left V 4 bases short and J 1 base short, with 13 bases between. The CDR3 nucleotides are TGTGCCAGCAGTGGGAGGGGGCGAATGAACACCGGGGAGCTGTTTTTT. It is translated as CASSGRGRMNTGELFF.

The V and J genes are TRBV28 and TRBJ1-2; TRBD1 might be the D (5 bases). Germline V gene data show CDR1 as MDHEN and CDR2 as SYDVKM. This CDR3 region has 18 residues. The ends were cut back, 5 bases at V and 4 bases at J, with 26 bases in the middle. The CDR3 DNA reads TGTGCCAGCAGTAAACGACTACTCAGGGACGGGAGGGGCTATGGCTACACCTTC. It is translated as CASSKRLLRDGRGYGYTF.

The chain uses TRBV28 and TRBJ2-7; 9 nucleotides align to TRBD2. This CDR3 region has 16 residues. Germline loops: CDR1 MDHEN, CDR2 SYDVKM. V gave up 3 bases and J gave up 7 bases; unmatched junction bases: 13. CDR3: CASSLGLATIRGEQYF. CDR3 DNA sequence: TGTGCCAGCAGTTTGGGACTAGCAACTATCCGGGGGGAGCAGTACTTC.

In its sample, this clone was seen once. This chain links TRBV6-5 with TRBJ2-7; D may correspond to TRBD1 or TRBD2 (5 bases each). V lost 2 bases and J 7 bases, leaving 18 bases between the germline ends. CDR3 length equals 15 residues. Germline values: CDR1 MNHEY, CDR2 SVGAGI. The chain's CDR3 is CASSYPGTDPGEQYF. The CDR3 bases are TGTGCCAGCAGTTACCCGGGGACCGACCCGGGGGAGCAGTACTTC.

The CDR3 nucleotides read TGCGCCAGCAGCCAAGATACTAGCGGAGTAACCTACGAGCAGTACTTC. It codes for CASSQDTSGVTYEQYF. This chain joins TRBV4-3 and TRBJ2-7; 8 positions match TRBD2. CDR1 LGHNA and CDR2 YSLEER come from the germline V gene. Germline trimming cut 0 bases from V and 2 bases from J; bases unmatched to any gene: 6. This CDR3 has 16 residues.

The chain links TRBV5-8 to TRBJ1-2; D gene uncertain. The V and J ends lost 1 base and 4 bases respectively, with 8 bases between them. The CDR3 consists of 13 residues. Germline assignment: CDR1 SGHTS and CDR2 YDEGEE. The CDR3 region has the DNA TGTGCCAGCAGCTTGCGGGTTTCCTATGGCTACACCTTC. Translation: CASSLRVSYGYTF. Complete variable domain (other parts from reference TRBV5-8 and TRBJ1-2): EAGVTQSPTHLIKTRGQQATLRCSPISGHTSVYWYQQALGLGLQFLLWYDEGEERNRGNFPPRFSGRQFPNYSSELNVNALELEDSALYLCASSLRVSYGYTFGSGTRLTVV.

The V call is TRBV23-1, the J call TRBJ1-1; 7 bases match TRBD1. TRBV23-1 falls under the ORF class, with uncertain function. CDR3 size: 14 residues. J was trimmed by 1 base and V by 7 bases; bases with no gene match: 6. CDR3 sequence (DNA): TGCGCCAGCAAACCACAGGGGACGAACACTGAAGCTTTCTTT. Encoded protein: CASKPQGTNTEAFF.

The CDR3 DNA is TGTGCCAGCAGCTTCGGTACCCGCCAATGGGAGCAGTTCTTC. Translating gives CASSFGTRQWEQFF. The chain combines TRBV11-2 with TRBJ2-1; D not resolved. The germline V and J ends were trimmed by 3 bases and 10 bases, with 16 bases remaining between them. Germline V gives CDR1 SGHAT, CDR2 FQNNGV. The CDR3 contains 14 residues.

The V and J genes are TRBV7-9 and TRBJ1-5; TRBD1 aligns across 8 bases. V dropped 5 bases and J dropped 8; count of bases not matched to a gene: 8. CDR1 SEHNR and CDR2 FQNEAQ come from the germline V gene (reference sequence). The CDR3 sequence is 14 residues long. The CDR3 region is CASSTGTGSEPQHF. The CDR3 coding sequence is TGTGCCAGCAGCACTGGGACAGGCTCCGAGCCCCAGCATTTT.

The chain joins TRBV4-2 to TRBJ1-1, with 7 nucleotides matching TRBD1. The length of the CDR3 is 18 residues. The V segment lost 2 bases and the J segment 4 bases; nucleotides outside the gene matches: 16. Germline CDR1 LGHNA, CDR2 YNFKEQ. This chain's CDR3 is CASSQWVGQWGWGTEAFF. The CDR3 DNA follows: TGTGCCAGCAGCCAATGGGTGGGACAGTGGGGTTGGGGCACTGAAGCTTTCTTT.

The rearrangement links TRBV28 to TRBJ2-7; D unclear. Deletions cut 4 bases from V and 3 bases from J, with 7 bases between. This CDR3 has 12 residues. The germline CDR1 and CDR2 sequences are MDHEN and SYDVKM. The CDR3 DNA sequence: TGTGCCAGCAGTTCTTGGGTCTACGAGCAGTACTTC. It codes for CASSSWVYEQYF. The complete variable domain, with remaining parts taken from reference TRBV28 and TRBJ2-7, reads DVKVTQSSRYLVKRTGEKVFLECVQDMDHENMFWYRQDPGLGLRLIYFSYDVKMKEKGDIPEGYSVSREKKERFSLILESASTNQTSMYLCASSSWVYEQYFGPGTRLTVT.

The rearrangement uses TRBV4-1 and TRBJ2-3, with 13 nucleotides matching TRBD2. V lost 0 bases, J lost 2 bases, and 8 bases stayed unmatched. The CDR3 runs 19 residues. The germline V gene has CDR1 MGHRA and CDR2 YSYEKL. CDR3 sequence: CASSQDWTSGSGDTDTQYF. DNA for the CDR3: TGCGCCAGCAGCCAAGATTGGACTAGCGGGAGCGGAGACACAGATACGCAGTATTTT.

The DNA of the CDR3 is TGTGCCAGTTCTTATGGGACCGTCTACAATGAGCAGTTCTTC. Protein sequence: CASSYGTVYNEQFF. The V gene is TRBV6-1, the J gene TRBJ2-1; D possibly matches TRBD1 or TRBD2 (5 bases each). Trimming removed 9 bases at V and 3 bases at J, with 15 bases between. This CDR3 contains 14 residues. Germline CDR1 and CDR2: MNHNS and SASEGT.

The chain combines TRBV28 with TRBJ1-2, with TRBD1 as a possible D gene (6 bases). The CDR3 totals 13 residues. The germline V gene has CDR1 MDHEN and CDR2 SYDVKM. Trimming cost V 2 bases and J 8 bases, with 12 bases left between them. CDR3 loop: CASSLITGRGYTF. The DNA for the CDR3 is TGTGCCAGCAGTTTAATAACAGGGAGGGGCTACACCTTC.

The sample holds one count of this clone. V usage is TRBV7-9 and J usage is TRBJ2-2; 7 bases are a match to TRBD2. Unmatched junction bases numbered 13, after V lost 1 base and J lost 2 bases. The CDR3 contains 19 residues. The germline gives CDR1 SEHNR, CDR2 FQNEAQ (reference sequence). The CDR3 region has the DNA TGTGCCAGCAGCTTAGTATCGGGAGGAGGCAGTAAAAACACCGGGGAGCTGTTTTTT. It is translated as CASSLVSGGGSKNTGELFF.

V gene TRBV5-1 combines with J gene TRBJ2-3; D uncertain. The germline V gene has CDR1 SGHRS and CDR2 YFSETQ. CDR3 length: 17 amino acids. V lost 4 bases and J 2 bases, leaving 20 bases between the germline ends. The chain's CDR3 is CASSPLQARRPTDTQYF. The CDR3 nucleotides are TGCGCCAGCAGCCCCCTCCAGGCTCGGAGACCCACAGATACGCAGTATTTT.

The chain employs TRBV4-2 and TRBJ2-3; no clear D gene. CDR1 and CDR2 (germline): LGHNA, YNFKEQ. Trimming cost V 0 bases and J 0 bases, with 13 bases left between them. The length of the CDR3 is 17 residues. The CDR3: CASSQDPIGTSTDTQYF. CDR3 sequence (DNA): TGTGCCAGCAGCCAAGATCCGATAGGCACAAGCACAGATACGCAGTATTTT.

This clone was picked up a small number of times. The V call is TRBV15, the J call TRBJ2-1, with D perhaps matching TRBD1 or TRBD2 (8 bases each). Germline V CDR1 and CDR2: LNHNV, YYDKDF (reference sequence). This CDR3 comprises 21 residues. Trimming removed 5 bases from V and 6 bases from J, with 35 bases in between. The DNA of the CDR3 is TGTGCCACCAGCTCTACGAAATTAGCGGGATTTGAAACACAGGGGGGCAATGAGCAGTTCTTC. It specifies CATSSTKLAGFETQGGNEQFF.

The chain joins TRBV2 to TRBJ2-3, with 9 bases identical to TRBD2. V shed 4 bases and J 4 bases; nucleotides not matched to a gene: 9. The CDR3 length is 16 residues. Germline CDR1 reads SNHLY; CDR2 reads FYNNEI. CDR3: CASSGSASGVADTQYF. CDR3 nucleotides: TGTGCCAGCAGTGGTTCGGCTAGCGGGGTTGCAGATACGCAGTATTTT.

The chain is built from TRBV2 and TRBJ1-5; D is uncertain. Trimming shortened V by 4 bases and J by 5 bases, and 12 bases separated the two germline ends. The CDR3 has 14 amino acids. The germline V gene has CDR1 SNHLY and CDR2 FYNNEI. As DNA, the CDR3 is TGTGCCAGCAGTGTTCGAGACAACCATCAGCCCCAGCATTTT. Residues: CASSVRDNHQPQHF.

This chain connects TRBV6-5 to TRBJ2-3; 8 nucleotides match TRBD2. The germline V gene encodes CDR1 MNHEY and CDR2 SVGAGI. CDR3 size: 16 residues. Germline trimming cut 1 base from V and 2 bases from J; bases unmatched to any gene: 5. The CDR3 is CASSYFSGGTTDTQYF. DNA of the CDR3: TGTGCCAGCAGTTACTTCTCGGGGGGGACCACAGATACGCAGTATTTT.

The chain carries TRBV2 and TRBJ1-6; D gene ambiguous. Germline CDR1 SNHLY, CDR2 FYNNEI. CDR3 length: 14 amino acids. V dropped 8 bases and J dropped 3 bases, with 11 bases sitting between them. In DNA, the CDR3 is TGTGCCAGCGTCGGTCTGCTCTATAATTCACCCCTCCACTTT. Protein: CASVGLLYNSPLHF.

The chain uses TRBV27 and TRBJ2-2, with D uncertain. Germline V gives CDR1 MNHEY, CDR2 SMNVEV (reference sequence). The CDR3 extends over 16 amino acids. Trimming stripped 3 bases from V and 0 bases from J, with 11 bases between. CDR3 bases: TGTGCCAGCAGTTTCCGACTGGGGACGAACACCGGGGAGCTGTTTTTT. Its protein product is CASSFRLGTNTGELFF.

This sequence joins TRBV6-6 and TRBJ2-7; 7 nucleotides line up with TRBD2. Germline V lookup: CDR1 MNHNY, CDR2 SVGAGI (reference sequence). CDR3 length equals 14 residues. V dropped 4 bases and J dropped 5; count of bases not matched to a gene: 8. The CDR3 bases are TGTGCCAGCAGTTTCCAGGGAGGGCCTCACGAGCAGTACTTC. As protein: CASSFQGGPHEQYF.

The chain uses TRBV9 and TRBJ1-6; D remains unclear. The CDR3 runs 15 residues. CDR1 and CDR2 from the germline V gene are SGDLS and YYNGEE. Trimming stripped 3 bases from V and 0 bases from J, with 7 bases between. CDR3 nucleotide sequence: TGTGCCAGCAGCGATACGAGCTCCTATAATTCACCCCTCCACTTT. This sequence encodes CASSDTSSYNSPLHF.

The chain employs TRBV4-2 and TRBJ2-7; 10 nucleotides agree with TRBD2. The CDR3 has 18 amino acids. Germline CDR1 and CDR2: LGHNA and YNFKEQ. V lost 0 bases to trimming and J lost 1 base; unmatched junction nucleotides: 9. CDR3 amino acids: CASSQEMRGSGGSYEQYF. The CDR3 DNA sequence: TGTGCCAGCAGCCAAGAAATGCGAGGTAGCGGGGGGTCCTACGAGCAGTACTTC.

The chain employs TRBV27 and TRBJ2-5; TRBD2 aligns across 7 bases. The CDR3 totals 16 residues. Germline loops: CDR1 MNHEY, CDR2 SMNVEV (reference sequence). After removal of 5 bases from V and 4 bases from J, the junction contained 13 bases not matched to a gene. CDR3 nucleotide sequence: TGTGCCAGCAGTCCTCGGGGACTACAACCCGGAGAGACCCAGTACTTC. As protein: CASSPRGLQPGETQYF.

J is TRBJ2-3 and V is TRBV7-3, with a tentative D call TRBD2 (5 bases). The CDR3 has 17 residues. V lost 4 bases, J lost 4 bases, and 21 bases lay in between. CDR1 and CDR2 from the germline V gene are SGHTA and FQGTGA. The CDR3 DNA reads TGTGCCAGCAGCTCCGGGTGGGTTCTACTGGGAGCAGATACGCAGTATTTT. Amino acids: CASSSGWVLLGADTQYF.